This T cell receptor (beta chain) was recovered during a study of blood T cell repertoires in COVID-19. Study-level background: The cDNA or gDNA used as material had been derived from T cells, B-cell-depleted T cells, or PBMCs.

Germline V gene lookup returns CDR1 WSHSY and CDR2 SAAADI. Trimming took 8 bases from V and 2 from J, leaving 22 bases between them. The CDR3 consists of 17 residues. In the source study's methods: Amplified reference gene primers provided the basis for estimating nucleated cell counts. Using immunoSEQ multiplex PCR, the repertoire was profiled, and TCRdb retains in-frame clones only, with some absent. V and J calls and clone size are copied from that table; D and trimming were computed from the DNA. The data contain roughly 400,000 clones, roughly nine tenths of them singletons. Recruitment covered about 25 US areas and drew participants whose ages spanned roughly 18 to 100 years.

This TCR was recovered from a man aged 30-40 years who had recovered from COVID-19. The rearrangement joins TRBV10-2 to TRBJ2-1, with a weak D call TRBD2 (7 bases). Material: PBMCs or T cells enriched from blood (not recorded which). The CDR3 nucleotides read TGCGCCAGCTATACCAGCCGGGGGCTAGCGGCCTACAATGAGCAGTTCTTC. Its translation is CASYTSRGLAAYNEQFF.